This TCR beta chain came from a study of shared clonotypes between healthy human individuals. Study in general: The composition of the donors was a couple of women and a few men aged 18 to 49. General study results and limits: Generation probability values for non-shared clonotypes were lower than those for clonotypes shared by all four donors.

Germline lookup yields CDR1 ENHRY and CDR2 SYGVKD. The germline V and J ends were trimmed by 4 bases and 1 base, with 7 bases remaining between them. The CDR3 covers 13 residues. On this clone itself: The antigen is not known. Other nucleotide sequences from this sample produce the same CDR3.

Execution of the assay was at deep level. Assay used: immunoSEQ multiplex PCR; TCRdb lists only in-frame clones, some missing. The repertoire consists of about 1.5 million clones, with under 99% occurring once and the leading ten covering roughly 0.42%. The specimen was naive CD4+ T cells sorted from blood. Subset given: CD45RA+ positively selected. This receptor was obtained from a man in his thirties or forties in good health. V is TRBV10-3 and J is TRBJ2-5; possible D gene TRBD1, 5 bases. The CDR3: CAISAGAQETQYF. The CDR3 region has the DNA TGTGCCATCAGTGCTGGGGCCCAAGAGACCCAGTACTTC.